This TCR beta chain was obtained from a study of glioma-infiltrating T cells after dendritic cell vaccination (dated by TCRdb to about 2016). Regarding the complete study: Of the approximately 15 glioblastoma patients in the cohort, all drawn from Phase I and II dendritic cell vaccination trials, 9 were newly diagnosed and 6 had recurrent disease. To make the vaccine, monocyte-derived dendritic cells were cultured for 7 to 8 days with IL-4 and GM-CSF and then pulsed overnight with autologous tumor lysate. TCR sequencing metrics, including TIL content and tumor-blood repertoire overlap, were correlated with survival after dendritic cell vaccination. Between 2003 and 2012, the patients were given dendritic cell vaccination pulsed with autologous tumor lysate. Tumor-infiltrating lymphocyte content was quantified and tumor and blood repertoires were compared in dendritic cell-vaccinated glioblastoma patients by deep sequencing of TCR beta CDR3 regions. Three intradermal dendritic cell vaccine injections were administered to patients at biweekly intervals in the arm below the axilla.

Using the immunoSEQ assay, TCRB CDR3 regions were amplified from roughly 1.9 micrograms of genomic DNA, or from all available DNA when less than that was on hand. Multiplex PCR used 60 forward primers for TCR V beta segments and 13 reverse primers for J beta segments. Synthetic control templates were spiked into each sample at limiting dilution to estimate reads per starting template. Sequencing produced 87 bp reads on the Illumina HiSeq System. In the paper's pipeline: PCR and sequencing errors were removed by a nearest neighbor algorithm that merged closely related sequences. TCR overlap was defined as the percentage of unique tumor TCR beta sequences that were also found in the peripheral blood of the same patient. What TCRdb holds here is the immuneACCESS table cut down to in-frame rearrangements. Part of the clones is not present; checked against another copy, under half of the missing clones reflect an unresolved V gene, and the others are unexplained. V, J and clone size reflect that table, while D and trimming were determined from the DNA. The sample yields 70,000 to 95,000 clones; around 90% were counted once. Jointly, the top ten make up about 2.2% of the sample.

The full study reports these points: No direct relationship between TCR clonality and survival was found, suggesting that a diverse polyclonal response may matter. The cohort was small and heterogeneous, and full blood and tumor sets were available for few patients, with initial-recurrent tumor pairs available for even fewer patients. The TCR overlap response model with three groups was called speculative and said to need prospective validation. After dendritic cell vaccination, a higher estimated pretreatment TIL content predicted longer time to progression and longer overall survival.

On this clone itself: No cognate antigen has been identified for it. Base qualities are not recorded, but no much larger clone differs from it by a single base.

The time point label, as the study defines it: after dendritic cell vaccination, including at tumor progression/relapse. Patients were selected for having adequate residual fresh-frozen tumor tissue and more than two years of available survival data. Although molecular status otherwise differed among the glioblastoma patients, no patient had an isocitrate dehydrogenase mutation. PBMC were collected before vaccination, two weeks after the third vaccination, and at tumor progression if tumor progression occurred. The Qiagen DNeasy Blood extraction Kit was used for extraction of genomic DNA. From its cysteine to its phenylalanine, the CDR3 spans 15 amino acids. Only CDR3 DNA is held: 45 bases, read in frame from base 1. V trim: 5 bases; J trim: 6 bases; unmatched bases: 10. CDR1 and CDR2 (SGHTA, FQGNSA) derive from the germline V gene.

The specimen comprised blood, sampled after dendritic cell vaccination. The chain couples TRBV7-2 to TRBJ1-5; 7 bases in the middle match TRBD1. This receptor was obtained from a human donor with glioblastoma. The CDR3 in this case is CASSKNPGTVQPQHF. Here is the DNA: TGTGCCAGCAGCAAAAATCCCGGGACAGTTCAGCCCCAGCATTTT.